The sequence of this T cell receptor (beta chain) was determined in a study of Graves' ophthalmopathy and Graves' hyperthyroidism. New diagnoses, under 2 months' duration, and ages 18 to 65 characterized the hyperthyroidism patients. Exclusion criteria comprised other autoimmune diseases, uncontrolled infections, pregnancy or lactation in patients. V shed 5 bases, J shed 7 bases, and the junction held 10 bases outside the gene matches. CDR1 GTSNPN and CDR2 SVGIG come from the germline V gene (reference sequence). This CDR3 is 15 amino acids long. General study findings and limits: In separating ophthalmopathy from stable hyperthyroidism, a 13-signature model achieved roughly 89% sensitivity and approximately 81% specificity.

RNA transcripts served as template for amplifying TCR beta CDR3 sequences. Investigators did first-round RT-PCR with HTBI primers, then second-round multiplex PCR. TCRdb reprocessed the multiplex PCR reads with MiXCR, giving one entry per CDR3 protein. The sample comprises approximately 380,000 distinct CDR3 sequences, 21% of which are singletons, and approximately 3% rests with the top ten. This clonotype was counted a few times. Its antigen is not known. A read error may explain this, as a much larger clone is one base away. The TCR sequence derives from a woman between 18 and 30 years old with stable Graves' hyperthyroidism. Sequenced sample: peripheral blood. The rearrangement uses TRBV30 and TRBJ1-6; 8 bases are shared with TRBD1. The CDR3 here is CAWGPRDRRNSPLHF. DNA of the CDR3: TGTGCCTGGGGTCCCCGGGACAGGAGGAATTCACCCCTCCACTTT.